The entry below gives a single T cell receptor beta chain sequence along with its context. It has no known antigen specificity. Base qualities are not recorded, but no much larger clone differs from it by a single base. This entry comes from a study of cytomegalovirus exposure and HLA in healthy donors (dated by TCRdb to the late 2010s). Turning to the overall study: According to an earlier analysis of several hundred of the donors, 200 million or so T cells yielded 95 million to 140 million unique TCR beta sequences and roughly 280 Gb of sequence data. A separate validation cohort of about 110 different subjects was used in addition to the approximately 610-subject first cohort. All discovery cohort repertoires had been generated on a single sequencing platform. Among some 400 genotyped donors of the cohort, an average of approximately 250,000 unique TCR beta nucleotide sequences were sequenced per donor, around 18% of them non-productive. HLA typing included class I and class II loci at four-digit resolution. The study combined high-throughput TCR immunosequencing, statistical association of individual TCRs with disease status, and machine learning to predict cytomegalovirus infection status. In a later analysis, previously published TCR beta repertoires from 666 donors were re-analyzed and high-resolution HLA genotyping was added so that TCR occurrence patterns could be studied. Donor age, sex, ethnicity and CMV serostatus were collected together with the repertoire data. In a later genetic analysis, genome-wide SNP genotypes for about 60% of the 666 donors were used, and that subset was treated as a discovery cohort. Using immunosequencing, the study profiled T cell repertoires from 550 to 750 subjects and related those repertoires to cytomegalovirus serostatus. Typing coverage varied by locus: roughly 620-640 donors for A, B, C, DRB1 and DQB1; under 550 for DQA1; 606 for DPA1; 400 to 480 for DPB1. Rather than drawing on any new phenotypic data, the later analysis identified candidate immune exposures from TCR beta sequences and the way those sequences occurred across donors. The genetic ancestry cluster associated with self-reported Caucasian donors included 80% to 90% of the approximately 410 genotyped donors. The study aimed to test whether cataloging public T cell receptors could reveal signatures of past pathogen exposure. Around 330 gigabases of sequencing data and roughly 80 million unique TCR sequences made up an early release that covered several hundred HLA-typed donors. Roughly 5 DR-DQ haplotypes were handled as single units for association and clustering, since linkage in the cohort was strong. To decide whether each TCR beta V gene segment behaved as functional or pseudogenic, an earlier analysis of some 580 of the donors relied on high-throughput TCR beta sequencing. Overall study outcomes, separate from this receptor: Because the 87-base-pair reads could not distinguish some IMGT-functional V segments, including TRBV6-2 and TRBV6-3, those segments were excluded. The sequencing pipeline was judged likely to have produced a cluster of highly shared sequence variants as a technical artifact. In a later analysis, the rate of TCR association differed among HLA loci, with DRB1 alleles having the most associated TCRs and HLA-C alleles having the fewest. Cytomegalovirus status was reported to be diagnosed by the classifier with high specificity and sensitivity in both the original and validation cohorts. It was suggested by the authors that the approach could potentially be generalized to other disease states and immunological phenotypes. In an earlier analysis of some 640 of the donors, most TCR beta V segments were observed in productive rearrangements about 87% or about 30% of the time, broadly matching IMGT annotations. A later analysis found that most CMV-associated TCR beta chains appeared HLA-restricted, with HLA associations seemingly driven largely by CMV exposure. The only immune exposure information available for the cohort was CMV serostatus. Most TCR sequences were observed very rarely across donors, whereas some public TCRs were present in many individuals. The presence/absence analyses assumed that sequencing depth was roughly uniform across donors, and that assumption may not be true. The cohort was sequenced for TCR beta chains only, and without alpha or paired-chain data the features that could be detected were limited. A later analysis associated 16,951 TCR beta sequences with specific HLA alleles at a false discovery rate of 0.05. Compared with equally common non-associated chains, HLA-associated TCR beta chains in a later analysis were more clonally expanded and had lower generation probabilities. A later genetic analysis reported fewer N-insertions in productive TCRs among donors in an Asian-associated ancestry cluster than the roughly 700-donor mean. An association between a missense DCLRE1C variant and V-gene and J-gene trimming of TCR beta chains was found in a later genetic analysis and replicated in an independent cohort. Correlated functional status among segregating V segments might be attributable to linkage disequilibrium, but an unknown experimental factor could not be ruled out. Because HLA typing was missing for some donors at each locus, association tests included only the typed subset. A further reported finding was that TCR beta sequences accurately predicted the HLA-A and HLA-B alleles for most subjects in the first cohort. In vitro tests confirmed that three of the cytomegalovirus-associated TCR beta chains recognize cytomegalovirus antigens. Several of the top co-occurrence clusters appeared to be linked to parvovirus B19, influenza, CMV and Epstein-Barr virus, according to a later analysis. When HLA alleles, especially DR and DQ, strongly co-occurred, TCR associations were difficult to assign to individual alleles. The study listed around 160 TCR beta chains as associated with cytomegalovirus. Approximately 16 rarely observed V segments, including chromosome 9 orphons, were excluded from the earlier analysis of about 600 of the donors because counts were too low.

Based on the germline V gene, the CDR1 and CDR2 sequences are KGHSH and LQKENI. A distance of 17 bases separates the germline ends of V and J, which lose 3 bases and 2 bases respectively. From its cysteine to its phenylalanine, the CDR3 spans 16 amino acids. Only the CDR3 DNA is retained, 48 bases long and in frame from the first base. The cohort was made up of approximately 670 healthy bone marrow donors. At the time of sampling, every cohort member was nominally healthy, though immune exposures that went unrecorded were likely present. The donor tested CMV seronegative and was one of the 352 seronegative cohort members. Each donor provided a peripheral blood sample, and peripheral blood mononuclear cells were used for TCR beta sequencing. Genomic DNA extraction from the blood cell samples was performed with the Qiagen DNeasy Blood Extraction Kit. Receptors were amplified or captured by the immunoSEQ multiplex PCR assay. A mixture of 60 forward primers for TCR Vbeta segments and 13 reverse primers for TCR Jbeta segments was used in the multiplex PCR. The CDR3 region of rearranged TCR beta genes was amplified from genomic DNA with a multiplex PCR assay. The Illumina HiSeq System was used to sequence the amplified TCR beta libraries as 87-base-pair reads. The original pipeline was this. A later analysis counted about 82 million unique TCR beta chains across the 670 or so repertoires, and around 9.9 million of these chains were shared by at least two donors. A nearest-neighbor algorithm error-corrected the raw reads and collapsed the reads into unique sequences, merging closely related sequences to remove PCR and sequencing errors. Alignment of CDR3 sequences to IMGT reference sequences was used to assign V, D and J gene segments. For a sequence to be retained, a match of at least six nucleotides to both a V gene segment and a J gene segment was required. A rearrangement counted as productive if the CDR3 had no stop codons and remained in frame with V and J, and every other rearrangement counted as non-productive. Following IMGT convention, CDR3 was defined as the stretch from the second conserved V-encoded cysteine to the conserved J-encoded phenylalanine. The earlier analysis of about 610 of the donors excluded any sequence lacking an unambiguous match to a single V gene segment. An earlier analysis of over 450 of the donors classified V segments as functional when productive rearrangements were above 56.7% and as segregating when the standard deviation between donors was above 5%. A statistical classification framework was developed to diagnose cytomegalovirus status using the catalog of TCR beta chain sequences. In a later analysis, TCR nucleotide sequences were compared against IMGT/GENE-DB human TR gene sequences so that V and J genes could be assigned. In a later analysis, CDR3 sequences and most-parsimonious VDJ recombination scenarios were assigned using the TCRdist pipeline. In a later analysis, each TCR beta chain was defined by its CDR3 amino acid sequence together with its V-gene family, and reads lacking a unique V-gene family were excluded. A later analysis removed roughly 590 highly shared, low-generation-probability nucleotide sequences to deal with suspected cross-contamination and a sequencing artifact. In a later analysis, a clonal expansion index was calculated for each public chain from normalized within-repertoire ranks of inferred template counts. A later analysis computed generation probabilities with a VDJ recombination model fitted to out-of-frame rearrangements, and checked the results against IGoR. Hypergeometric tests were used in a later analysis to score TCR-TCR, TCR-HLA and TCR-CMV co-occurrence, with a repertoire-size bias correction applied to the TCR pairs. False discovery rates were estimated in a later analysis by permuting HLA or CMV assignments 20 times. A later analysis grouped co-occurring TCRs with DBSCAN, adding TCRdist sequence similarity when clustering within HLA-allele-positive subsets. Co-occurrence clustering excluded repertoires with fewer than 30,000 or more than 120,000 public chains, plus five with anomalous nucleotide sharing. TCRdb re-hosts the immuneACCESS table, in-frame sequences only. Its copies lack some clones; in the studies checked, an unresolved V gene accounts for under half of them, and the cause for the rest is not known. For V, J and clone size, that table is used; D and trimming come from the DNA. The table for this sample lists 150,000 to 200,000 clones; roughly 70% of them were counted only once. The ten biggest clones cover approximately 1.5% of the sample.

The TCR originated in a girl between 5 and 17 years old in good health and CMV-seronegative. The rearranged chain carries TRBV18 and TRBJ2-7; the D gene remains uncertain. The sample taken for sequencing was PBMCs. The CDR3: CASSPRLSKPPYEQYF. The DNA sequence is as follows: TGTGCCAGCTCACCGCGTCTGTCCAAGCCCCCCTACGAGCAGTACTTC.